A single T cell receptor beta chain is shown here with its context. Its antigen remains unidentified. Germline V gene lookup returns CDR1 MNHEY and CDR2 SVGAGI. V dropped 6 bases and J dropped 5; count of bases not matched to a gene: 8. CDR3 length: 15 residues. The data were obtained in a study of T cell responses to AZD1222 COVID-19 vaccine. Generated by immunoSEQ multiplex PCR, the TCRdb table keeps only in-frame clones and is missing some. The sample includes 110,000 to 150,000 clones, 93% of them seen just once. Study-level points and caveats: Among the donors, most were white British and more were female, and clonal diversity was possibly underestimated. Across the whole spike, CD4 TCRs peaked at regions 160-218 and 743-854. A reported finding is that nearly half of spike-specific TCRs target unmutated variant regions.

The material sequenced was peripheral blood, taken after recovery from COVID-19. The sequence derives from an adult who had recovered from COVID-19. The V call is TRBV6-5, the J call TRBJ2-1, with 9 bases aligning to TRBD2. CDR3 loop: CASRPWAGGDNEQFF. In DNA, the CDR3 is TGTGCCAGCAGGCCGTGGGCGGGAGGGGACAATGAGCAGTTCTTC.